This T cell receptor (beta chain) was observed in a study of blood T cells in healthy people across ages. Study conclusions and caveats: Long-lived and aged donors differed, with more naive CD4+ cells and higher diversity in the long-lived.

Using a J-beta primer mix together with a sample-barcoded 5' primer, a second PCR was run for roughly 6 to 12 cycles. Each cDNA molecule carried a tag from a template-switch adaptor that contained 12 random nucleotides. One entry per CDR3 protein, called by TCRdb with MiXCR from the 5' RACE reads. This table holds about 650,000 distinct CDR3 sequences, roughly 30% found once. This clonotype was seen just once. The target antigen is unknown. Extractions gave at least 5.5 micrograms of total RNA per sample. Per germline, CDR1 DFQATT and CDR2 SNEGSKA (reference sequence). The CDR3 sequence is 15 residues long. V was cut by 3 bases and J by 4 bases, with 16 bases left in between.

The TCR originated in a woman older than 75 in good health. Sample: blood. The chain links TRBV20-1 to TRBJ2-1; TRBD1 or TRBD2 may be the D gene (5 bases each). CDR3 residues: CSARKRGAGYNEQFF. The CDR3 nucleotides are TGCAGTGCTAGGAAACGTGGGGCGGGTTACAATGAGCAGTTCTTC.